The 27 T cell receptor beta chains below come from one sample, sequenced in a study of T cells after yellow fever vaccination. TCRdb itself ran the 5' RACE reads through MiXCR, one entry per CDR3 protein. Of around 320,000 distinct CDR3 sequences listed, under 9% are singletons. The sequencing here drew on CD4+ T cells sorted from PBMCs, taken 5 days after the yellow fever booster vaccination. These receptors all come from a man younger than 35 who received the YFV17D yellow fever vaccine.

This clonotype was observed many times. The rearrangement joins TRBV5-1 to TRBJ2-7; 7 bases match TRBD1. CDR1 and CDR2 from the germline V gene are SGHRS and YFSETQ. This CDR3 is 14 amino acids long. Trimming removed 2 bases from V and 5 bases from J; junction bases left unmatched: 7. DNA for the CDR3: TGCGCCAGCAGCTTTGTAGGGGGCGGCGACGAGCAGTACTTC. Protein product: CASSFVGGGDEQYF.

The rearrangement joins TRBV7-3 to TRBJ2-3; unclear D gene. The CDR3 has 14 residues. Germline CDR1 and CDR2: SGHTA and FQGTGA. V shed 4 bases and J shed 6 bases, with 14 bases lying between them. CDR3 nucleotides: TGTGCCAGCAGCTGGGGTAGCCCCTACGATACGCAGTATTTT. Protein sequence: CASSWGSPYDTQYF. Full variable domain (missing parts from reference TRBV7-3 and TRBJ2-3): GAGVSQTPSNKVTEKGKYVELRCDPISGHTALYWYRQSLGQGPEFLIYFQGTGAADDSGLPNDRFFAVRPEGSVSTLKIQRTERGDSAVYLCASSWGSPYDTQYFGPGTRLTVL.

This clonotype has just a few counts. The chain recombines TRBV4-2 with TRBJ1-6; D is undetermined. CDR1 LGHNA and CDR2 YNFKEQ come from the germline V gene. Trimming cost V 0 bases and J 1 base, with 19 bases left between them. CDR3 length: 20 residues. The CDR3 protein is CASSQENRWRIESYNSPLHF. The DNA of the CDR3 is TGTGCCAGCAGCCAAGAAAACAGATGGCGGATTGAGTCCTATAATTCACCCCTCCACTTT.

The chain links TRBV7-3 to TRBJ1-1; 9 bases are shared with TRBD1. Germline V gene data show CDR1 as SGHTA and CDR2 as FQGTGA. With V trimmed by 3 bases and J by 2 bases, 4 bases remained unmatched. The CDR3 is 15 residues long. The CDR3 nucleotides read TGTGCCAGCAGCTTGATGGGACAGGGTAACACTGAAGCTTTCTTT. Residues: CASSLMGQGNTEAFF. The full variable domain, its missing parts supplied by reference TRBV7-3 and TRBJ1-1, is GAGVSQTPSNKVTEKGKYVELRCDPISGHTALYWYRQSLGQGPEFLIYFQGTGAADDSGLPNDRFFAVRPEGSVSTLKIQRTERGDSAVYLCASSLMGQGNTEAFFGQGTRLTVV.

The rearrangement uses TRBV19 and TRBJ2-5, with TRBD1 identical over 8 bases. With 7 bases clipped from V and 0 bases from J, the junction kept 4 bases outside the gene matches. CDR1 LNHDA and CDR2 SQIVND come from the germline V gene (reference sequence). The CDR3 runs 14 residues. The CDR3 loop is CASNPRGHQETQYF. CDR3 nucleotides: TGTGCCAGTAACCCCAGGGGGCACCAAGAGACCCAGTACTTC.

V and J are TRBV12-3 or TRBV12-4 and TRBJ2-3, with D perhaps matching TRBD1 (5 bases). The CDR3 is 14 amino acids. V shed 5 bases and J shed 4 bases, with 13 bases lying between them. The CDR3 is CASSTRWGADTQYF. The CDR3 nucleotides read TGTGCCAGCAGTACACGCTGGGGCGCAGATACGCAGTATTTT.

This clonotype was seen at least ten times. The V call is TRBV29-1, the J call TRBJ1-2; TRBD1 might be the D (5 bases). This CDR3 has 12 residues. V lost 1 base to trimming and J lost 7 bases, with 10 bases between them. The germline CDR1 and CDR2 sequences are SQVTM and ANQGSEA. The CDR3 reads CSVEGQGGGYTF. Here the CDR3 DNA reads TGCAGCGTTGAAGGGCAGGGAGGTGGCTACACCTTC.

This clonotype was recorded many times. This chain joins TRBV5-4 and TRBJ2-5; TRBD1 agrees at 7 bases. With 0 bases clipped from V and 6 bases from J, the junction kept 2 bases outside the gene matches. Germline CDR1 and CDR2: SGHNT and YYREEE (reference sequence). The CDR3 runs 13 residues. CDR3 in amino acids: CASSLEGAKTQYF. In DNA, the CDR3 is TGTGCCAGCAGCTTGGAGGGGGCTAAGACCCAGTACTTC.

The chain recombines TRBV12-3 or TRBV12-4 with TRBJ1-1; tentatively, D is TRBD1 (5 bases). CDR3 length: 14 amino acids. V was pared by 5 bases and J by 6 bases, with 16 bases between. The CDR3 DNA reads TGTGCCAGCAGTATTGTTCGGGGCAGGTCTGAAGCTTTCTTT. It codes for CASSIVRGRSEAFF.

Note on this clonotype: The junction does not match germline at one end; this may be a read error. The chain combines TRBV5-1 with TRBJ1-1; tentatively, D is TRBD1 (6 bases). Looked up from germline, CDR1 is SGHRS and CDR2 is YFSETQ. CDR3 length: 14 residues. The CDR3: CASSPPGAFLRRVF. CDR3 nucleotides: TGCGCCAGCAGCCCCCCGGGGGCGTTCCTGCGGCGGGTCTTT.

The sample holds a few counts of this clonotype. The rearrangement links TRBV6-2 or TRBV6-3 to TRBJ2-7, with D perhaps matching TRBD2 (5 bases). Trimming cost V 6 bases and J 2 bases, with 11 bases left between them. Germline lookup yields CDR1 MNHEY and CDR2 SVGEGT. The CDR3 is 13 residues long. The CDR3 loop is CASSPRGPYEQYF. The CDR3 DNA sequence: TGTGCCAGCAGCCCCCGCGGGCCCTACGAGCAGTACTTC.

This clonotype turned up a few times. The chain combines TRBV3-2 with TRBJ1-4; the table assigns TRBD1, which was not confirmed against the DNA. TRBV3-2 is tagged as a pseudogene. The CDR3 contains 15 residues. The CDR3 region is CASSQRTGGIEKLFF. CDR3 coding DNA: TGTGCCAGCAGCCAGCGGACAGGGGGCATTGAAAAACTGTTTTTT.

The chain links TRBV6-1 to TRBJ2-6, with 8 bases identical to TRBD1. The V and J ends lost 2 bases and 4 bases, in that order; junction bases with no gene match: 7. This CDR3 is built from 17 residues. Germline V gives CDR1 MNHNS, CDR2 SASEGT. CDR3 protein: CASSESQGATGANVLTF. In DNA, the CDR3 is TGTGCCAGCAGTGAATCCCAGGGGGCAACCGGGGCCAACGTCCTGACTTTC.

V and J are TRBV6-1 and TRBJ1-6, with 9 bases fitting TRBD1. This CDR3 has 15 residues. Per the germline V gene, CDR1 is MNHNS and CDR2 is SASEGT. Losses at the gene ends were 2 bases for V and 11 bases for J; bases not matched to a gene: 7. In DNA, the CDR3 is TGTGCCAGCAGTGAACTAGGACAGGGGCGGACACCCCTCCACTTT. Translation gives CASSELGQGRTPLHF.

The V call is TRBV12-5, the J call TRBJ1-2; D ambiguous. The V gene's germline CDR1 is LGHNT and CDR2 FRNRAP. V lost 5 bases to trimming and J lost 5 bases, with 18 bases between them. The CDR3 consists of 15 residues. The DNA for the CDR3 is TGTGCTAGTGGTCCCCGGGGTGTTGAAAGATATGGCTACACCTTC. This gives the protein CASGPRGVERYGYTF.

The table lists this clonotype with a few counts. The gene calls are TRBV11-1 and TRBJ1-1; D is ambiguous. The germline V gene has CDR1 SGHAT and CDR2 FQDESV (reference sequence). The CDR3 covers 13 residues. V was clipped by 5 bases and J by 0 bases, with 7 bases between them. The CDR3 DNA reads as TGTGCCAGCAGCGCCGCAGTGAACACTGAAGCTTTCTTT. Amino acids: CASSAAVNTEAFF.

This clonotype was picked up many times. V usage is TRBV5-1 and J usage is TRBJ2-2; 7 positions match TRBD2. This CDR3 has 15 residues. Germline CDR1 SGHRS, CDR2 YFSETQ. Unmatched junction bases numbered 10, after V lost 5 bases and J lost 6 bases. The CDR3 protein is CASRTGTTVAGELFF. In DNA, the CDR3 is TGCGCCAGCAGGACCGGGACTACAGTTGCCGGGGAGCTGTTTTTT.

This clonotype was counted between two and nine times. CDR3 sequence (DNA): TGTGCCAGCAGCTTAGCTGGTAGCGTGGGGACCCAGTACTTC. This gives the protein CASSLAGSVGTQYF. The V and J genes are TRBV7-6 and TRBJ2-5; possible D gene TRBD2, 5 bases. The CDR3 spans 14 residues. Trimming took off 0 bases at V and 7 bases at J, with 12 bases between the two ends. Looked up from germline, CDR1 is SGHVS and CDR2 is FNYEAQ. Combining the CDR3 with reference TRBV7-6 and TRBJ2-5 gives the whole variable domain GAGVSQSPRYKVTKRGQDVALRCDPISGHVSLYWYRQALGQGPEFLTYFNYEAQQDKSGLPNDRFSAERPEGSISTLTIQRTEQRDSAMYRCASSLAGSVGTQYFGPGTRLLVL.

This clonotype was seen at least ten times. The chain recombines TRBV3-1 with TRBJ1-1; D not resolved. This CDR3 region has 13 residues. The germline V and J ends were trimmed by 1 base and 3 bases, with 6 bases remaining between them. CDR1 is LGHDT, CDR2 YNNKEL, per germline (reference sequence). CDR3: CASSQVPDTEAFF. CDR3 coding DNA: TGTGCCAGCAGCCAAGTCCCAGACACTGAAGCTTTCTTT.

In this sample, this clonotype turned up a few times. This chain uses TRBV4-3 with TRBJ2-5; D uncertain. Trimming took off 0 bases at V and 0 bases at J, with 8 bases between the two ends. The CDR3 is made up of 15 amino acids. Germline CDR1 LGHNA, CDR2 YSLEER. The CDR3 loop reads CASSQDSAYQETQYF. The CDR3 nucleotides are TGCGCCAGCAGCCAAGATTCGGCGTACCAAGAGACCCAGTACTTC.

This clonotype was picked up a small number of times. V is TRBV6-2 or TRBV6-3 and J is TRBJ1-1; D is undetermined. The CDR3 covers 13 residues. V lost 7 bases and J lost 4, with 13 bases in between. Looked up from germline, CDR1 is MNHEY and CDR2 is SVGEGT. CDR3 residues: CASTEFMGTEAFF. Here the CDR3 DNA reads TGTGCCAGCACCGAGTTCATGGGCACTGAAGCTTTCTTT.

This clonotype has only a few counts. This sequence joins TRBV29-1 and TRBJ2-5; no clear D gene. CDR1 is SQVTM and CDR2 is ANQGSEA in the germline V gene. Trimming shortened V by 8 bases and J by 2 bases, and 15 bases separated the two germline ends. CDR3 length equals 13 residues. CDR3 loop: CSILGQLQETQYF. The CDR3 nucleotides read TGCAGCATACTCGGCCAGCTGCAAGAGACCCAGTACTTC.

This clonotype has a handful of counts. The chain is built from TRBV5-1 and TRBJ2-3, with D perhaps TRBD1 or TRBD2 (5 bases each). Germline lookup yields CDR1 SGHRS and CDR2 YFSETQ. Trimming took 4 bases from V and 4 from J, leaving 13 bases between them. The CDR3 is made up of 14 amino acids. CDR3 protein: CASSPQGEPDTQYF. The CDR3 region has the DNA TGCGCCAGCAGCCCTCAAGGGGAGCCAGATACGCAGTATTTT.

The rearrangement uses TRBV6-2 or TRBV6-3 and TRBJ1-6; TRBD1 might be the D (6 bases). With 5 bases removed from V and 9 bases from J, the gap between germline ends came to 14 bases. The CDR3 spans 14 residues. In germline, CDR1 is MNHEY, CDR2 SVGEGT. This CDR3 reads CASSLPGVISPLHF. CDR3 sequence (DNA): TGTGCCAGCAGTCTACCAGGGGTTATTTCACCCCTCCACTTT.

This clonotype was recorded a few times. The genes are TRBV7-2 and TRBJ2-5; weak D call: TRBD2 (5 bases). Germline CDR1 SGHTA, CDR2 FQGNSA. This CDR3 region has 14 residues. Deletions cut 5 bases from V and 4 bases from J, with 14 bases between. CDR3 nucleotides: TGTGCCAGCAGCACTACTAGAGGAGGAGAGACCCAGTACTTC. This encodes CASSTTRGGETQYF.

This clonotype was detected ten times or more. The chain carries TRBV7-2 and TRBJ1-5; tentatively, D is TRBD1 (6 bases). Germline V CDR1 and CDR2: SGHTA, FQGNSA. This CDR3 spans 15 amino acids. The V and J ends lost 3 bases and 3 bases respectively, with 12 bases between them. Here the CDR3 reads CASSFSGQNNQPQHF. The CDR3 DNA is TGTGCCAGCAGCTTTTCGGGACAAAACAATCAGCCCCAGCATTTT.

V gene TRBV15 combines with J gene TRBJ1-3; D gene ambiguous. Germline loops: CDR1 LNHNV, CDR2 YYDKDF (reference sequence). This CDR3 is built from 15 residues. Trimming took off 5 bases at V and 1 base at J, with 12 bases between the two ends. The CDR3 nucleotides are TGTGCCACCAGCGGCTATCGTGGATCTGGAAACACCATATATTTT. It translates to CATSGYRGSGNTIYF.